The T cell receptor (beta chain) under discussion was sequenced for a study of human T cells and chemical hapten exposure (dated by TCRdb to about 2021). Concerning the study at large: Libraries were pooled for sequencing, and variation in per-sample TCR yields was attributed mainly to small differences in library volumes within the pool. Peripheral blood TCR repertoire changes were tracked in vivo in alopecia patients during primary and secondary sensitization to the hapten diphenylcyclopropenone (DPC). From each blood RNA sample, both TCR alpha and TCR beta chains were sequenced.

The time point label here, explained by the study, means: healthy volunteer bleed at 6 weeks. Unfractionated whole blood was collected in Tempus Blood RNA tubes, and total RNA was extracted from that blood. A few healthy volunteers acted as controls for TCR sequencing and had blood drawn at day 0, 2 weeks and 6 weeks. From the cysteine through the phenylalanine, the CDR3 covers 13 amino acids. The CDR3 DNA has 39 bases and is translated from base 1. From a lookup of the germline V gene, CDR1 and CDR2 are LGHNA and YSLEER. V drops 1 base and J drops 1 base, leaving 5 bases in between. Library prep was done by RACE. Instrument on record: NextSeq 500. Library preparation attached unique molecular identifiers to individual cDNA molecules for quantitative, reproducible TCR counting. The authors' pipeline ran thus. A median of about 89,000 TCRs per sample was observed, with a range of about 20,000 to 700,000. The Decombinator software suite was used to annotate the V, J and CDR3 of the TCR reads. Every sample was subsampled to the same number of TCRs (28,000) for the PS versus PT1 abundance plots. Expanded TCRs were defined as absent before sensitization and observed at least eight times at the 2-week time point. The raw public data were reprocessed by TCRdb itself: fastp quality trimming at Q25, MiXCR clonotype calling, in-frame beta chains only. For every CDR3 protein sequence, its rows merge into one entry that carries the most common genes and DNA. The V and J calls were determined by TCRdb, not by the authors. The sample includes some 77,000 distinct CDR3 sequences, with over 6.5% observed a single time. The ten largest clonotypes hold 1.7% of the sample.

Only a few counts were recorded for this clonotype. It has no known antigen specificity. No base quality information exists; no much larger clone differs at one position. Paper-wide results and their limitations: The number of TCRs above 1 in 1000 frequency did not change with DPC sensitization; there was no evidence of global repertoire structure alterations. Repeated subsampling changed both the strength of the expansion versus patch-test correlation and the threshold at which the correlation became significant.

The sequenced sample consisted of whole blood. Recombination connected TRBV4-3 to TRBJ2-7; too little of a D gene remains to name it. The TCR comes from a female donor in good health. Some clones in this sample may be carry-over from other donors' samples. The DNA reads TGCGCCAGCAGCCAAGCCCAGTCCTACGAGCAGTACTTC. It translates as CASSQAQSYEQYF.